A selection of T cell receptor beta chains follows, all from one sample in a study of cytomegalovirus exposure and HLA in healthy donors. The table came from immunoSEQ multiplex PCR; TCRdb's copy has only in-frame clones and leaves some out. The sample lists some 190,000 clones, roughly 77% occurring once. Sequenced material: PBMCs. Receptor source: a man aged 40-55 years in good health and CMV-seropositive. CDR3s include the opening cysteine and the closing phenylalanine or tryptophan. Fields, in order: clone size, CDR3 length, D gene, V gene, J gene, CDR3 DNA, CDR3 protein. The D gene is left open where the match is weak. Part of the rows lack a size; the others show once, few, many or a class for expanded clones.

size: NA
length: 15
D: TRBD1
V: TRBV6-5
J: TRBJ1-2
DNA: TGTGCCAGCAGTTACAGCAGGGGGCGTCACTATGGCTACACCTTC
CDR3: CASSYSRGRHYGYTF

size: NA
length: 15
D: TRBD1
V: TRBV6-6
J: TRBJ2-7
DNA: TGTGCCAGCAGTTACGGGACAGGGGCGGGCTACGAGCAGTACTTC
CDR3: CASSYGTGAGYEQYF

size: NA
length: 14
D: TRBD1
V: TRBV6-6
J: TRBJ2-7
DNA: TGTGCCAGCAGTCATACAGGGGGCATATACGAGCAGTACTTC
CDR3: CASSHTGGIYEQYF

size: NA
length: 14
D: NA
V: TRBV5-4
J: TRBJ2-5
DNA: TGTGCCAGCAGCCTAGGGGGAGGGAGAGAGACCCAGTACTTC
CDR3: CASSLGGGRETQYF

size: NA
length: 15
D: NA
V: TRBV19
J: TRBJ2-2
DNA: TGTGCCAGTAGTATAACAGTATCGAACACCGGGGAGCTGTTTTTT
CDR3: CASSITVSNTGELFF

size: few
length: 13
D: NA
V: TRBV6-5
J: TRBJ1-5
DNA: TGTGCCAGCAGTCCCTTGGGGGGTCAGCCCCAGCATTTT
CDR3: CASSPLGGQPQHF

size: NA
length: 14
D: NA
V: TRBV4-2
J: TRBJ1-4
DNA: TGTGCCAGCAGCCAAGTTTTAGTTGAGGAAAAACTGTTTTTT
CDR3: CASSQVLVEEKLFF

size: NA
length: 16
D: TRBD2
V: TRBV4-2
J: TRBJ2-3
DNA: TGTGCCAGCAGCCAAAGTGGGACTAGCGGGGGGGATACGCAGTATTTT
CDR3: CASSQSGTSGGDTQYF

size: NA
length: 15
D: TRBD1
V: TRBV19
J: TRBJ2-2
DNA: TGTGCCAGTAGTATAGGGGACAGGAACACCGGGGAGCTGTTTTTT
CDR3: CASSIGDRNTGELFF

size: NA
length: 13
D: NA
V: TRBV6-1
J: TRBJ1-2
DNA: TGTGCCAGCTTCGAACAGGGACCCTATGGCTACACCTTC
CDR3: CASFEQGPYGYTF

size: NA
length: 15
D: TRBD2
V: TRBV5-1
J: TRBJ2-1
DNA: TGCGCCAGCAGCGCGGGACTAGCGGGAAGAAATGAGCAGTTCTTC
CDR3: CASSAGLAGRNEQFF

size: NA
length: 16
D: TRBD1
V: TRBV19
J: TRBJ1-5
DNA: TGTGCCAGTAGTATATCCCAGGGGGCGCGCAATCAGCCCCAGCATTTT
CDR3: CASSISQGARNQPQHF

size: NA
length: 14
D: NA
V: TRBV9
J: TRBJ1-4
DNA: TGTGCCAGCAGCGTATCTCACAAGTACGAAAAACTGTTTTTT
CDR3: CASSVSHKYEKLFF

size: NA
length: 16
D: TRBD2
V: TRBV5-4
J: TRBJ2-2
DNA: TGTGCCAGCAGCTTGGGGGGGACTAGCGGGACTAGGGAGCTGTTTTTT
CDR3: CASSLGGTSGTRELFF

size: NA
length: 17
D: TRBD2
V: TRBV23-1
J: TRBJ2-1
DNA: TGCGCCAGCAGTCAAAACACTAGCGGGGGCCCCGTGGGGTGGAGGTTCTTC
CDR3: CASSQNTSGGPVGWRFF

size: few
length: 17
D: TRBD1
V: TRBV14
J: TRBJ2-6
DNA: TGTGCCAGCAGCTCGAGACAGGGGGCGCCTGGGGCCAACGTCCTGACTTTC
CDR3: CASSSRQGAPGANVLTF

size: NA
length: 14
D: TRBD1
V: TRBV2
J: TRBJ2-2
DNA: TGTGCCAGCAGGGACAGGGGAAACACCGGGGAGCTGTTTTTT
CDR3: CASRDRGNTGELFF

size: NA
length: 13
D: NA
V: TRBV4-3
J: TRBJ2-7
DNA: TGCGCCAGCAGCCAAGCGGGAGAGTACGAGCAGTACTTC
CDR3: CASSQAGEYEQYF

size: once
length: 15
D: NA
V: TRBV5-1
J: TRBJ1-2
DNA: TGCGCCAGCAGCCCCGGGTCAGGGGTTAACTATGGCTACACCTTC
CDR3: CASSPGSGVNYGYTF

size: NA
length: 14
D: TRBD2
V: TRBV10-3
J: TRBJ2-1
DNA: TGTGCCATCAGTGTGGCGGGGGGGTACAATGAGCAGTTCTTC
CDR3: CAISVAGGYNEQFF

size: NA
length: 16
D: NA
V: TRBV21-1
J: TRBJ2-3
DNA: TGTGCCAGCAGCCTTGAACTAGCGGGAAGTTCAGATACGCAGTATTTT
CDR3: CASSLELAGSSDTQYF

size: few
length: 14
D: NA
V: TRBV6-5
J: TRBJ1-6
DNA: TGTGCCAGCAGTGAAGTGAGCCCGGGTTCACCCCTCCACTTT
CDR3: CASSEVSPGSPLHF

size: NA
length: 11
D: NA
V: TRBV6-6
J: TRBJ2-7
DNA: TGTGCCAGCAGTTACTCGAATCGGTTGTCCTTC
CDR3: CASSYSNRLSF

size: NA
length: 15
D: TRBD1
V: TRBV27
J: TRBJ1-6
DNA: TGTGCCAGCAGTTTAAGGACAGGCGTTAATTCACCCCTCCACTTT
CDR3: CASSLRTGVNSPLHF

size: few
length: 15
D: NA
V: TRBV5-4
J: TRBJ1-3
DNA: TGTGCCAGCAGCTTTGGGGGGAGATCTGGAAACACCATATATTTT
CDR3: CASSFGGRSGNTIYF

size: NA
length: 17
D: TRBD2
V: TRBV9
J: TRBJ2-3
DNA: TGTGCCAGCAGCCTTGGGACTAGCGGGGGGCACACAGATACGCAGTATTTT
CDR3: CASSLGTSGGHTDTQYF

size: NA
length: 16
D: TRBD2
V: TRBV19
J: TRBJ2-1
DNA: TGTGCCAGTAGTGACAGACTAGCGGGGCCCTACAATGAGCAGTTCTTC
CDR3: CASSDRLAGPYNEQFF

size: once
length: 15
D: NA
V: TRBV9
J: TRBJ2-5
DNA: TGTGCCAGCAGCGTAGGGGGGCGGGGGCAAGAGACCCAGTACTTC
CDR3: CASSVGGRGQETQYF

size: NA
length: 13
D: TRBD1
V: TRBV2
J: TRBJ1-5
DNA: TGTGCCAGCAGCCTAGACAGGGGTCAGCCCCAGCATTTT
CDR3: CASSLDRGQPQHF

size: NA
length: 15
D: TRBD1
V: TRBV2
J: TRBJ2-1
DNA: TGTGCCAGCAGTGTGGACAGGGCAGGGGACAATGAGCAGTTCTTC
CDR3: CASSVDRAGDNEQFF

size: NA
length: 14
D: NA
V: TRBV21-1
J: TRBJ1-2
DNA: TGTGCCAGCAGCCGGCGGTCTCTTTCCTATGGCTACACCTTC
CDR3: CASSRRSLSYGYTF

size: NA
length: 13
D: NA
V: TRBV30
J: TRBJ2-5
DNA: TGTGCCTGGAGTGTATCGGCCCCAGGGACCCAGTACTTC
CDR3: CAWSVSAPGTQYF

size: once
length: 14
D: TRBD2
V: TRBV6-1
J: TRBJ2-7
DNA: TGTGCCAGCAGTGGGACTAGCGGGGCCTACGAGCAGTACTTC
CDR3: CASSGTSGAYEQYF

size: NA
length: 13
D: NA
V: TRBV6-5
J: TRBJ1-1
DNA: TGTGCCAGCAGTATTCGACTCAACACTGAAGCTTTCTTT
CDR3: CASSIRLNTEAFF

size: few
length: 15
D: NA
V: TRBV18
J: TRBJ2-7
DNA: TGTGCCAGCTCACCTTCCGGGGTCCCCGGGTACGAGCAGTACTTC
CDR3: CASSPSGVPGYEQYF

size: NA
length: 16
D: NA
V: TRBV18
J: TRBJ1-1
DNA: TGTGCCAGCTCACCGGTTGCTGGGACTATGAACACTGAAGCTTTCTTT
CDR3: CASSPVAGTMNTEAFF

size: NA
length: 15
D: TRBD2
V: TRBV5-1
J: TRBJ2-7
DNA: TGCGCCAGCAGGGACCAGCGGGGGGACTCCTACGAGCAGTACTTC
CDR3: CASRDQRGDSYEQYF

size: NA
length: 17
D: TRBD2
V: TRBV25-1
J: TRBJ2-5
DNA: TGTGCCAGCAGCGCCACCGGGGAGCCTAGCGGGCAAGAGACCCAGTACTTC
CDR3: CASSATGEPSGQETQYF

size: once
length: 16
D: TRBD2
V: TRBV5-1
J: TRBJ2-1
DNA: TGCGCCAGCAGCACACCCAGCGGGGGGGCAGGCAATGAGCAGTTCTTC
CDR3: CASSTPSGGAGNEQFF

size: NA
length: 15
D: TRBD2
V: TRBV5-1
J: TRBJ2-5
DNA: TGCGCCAGCATGGGGACTAGCGTAAGAAAAGAGACCCAGTACTTC
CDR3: CASMGTSVRKETQYF

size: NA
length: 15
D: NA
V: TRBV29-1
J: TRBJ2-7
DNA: TGCAGCGCCCCGTGGAGCGCCCGGGGAGACTACGAGCAGTACTTC
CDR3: CSAPWSARGDYEQYF

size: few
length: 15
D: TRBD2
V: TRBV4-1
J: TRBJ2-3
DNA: TGCGCCAGCAGCCAAGGGCTAGCGGGAGGAGATACGCAGTATTTT
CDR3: CASSQGLAGGDTQYF